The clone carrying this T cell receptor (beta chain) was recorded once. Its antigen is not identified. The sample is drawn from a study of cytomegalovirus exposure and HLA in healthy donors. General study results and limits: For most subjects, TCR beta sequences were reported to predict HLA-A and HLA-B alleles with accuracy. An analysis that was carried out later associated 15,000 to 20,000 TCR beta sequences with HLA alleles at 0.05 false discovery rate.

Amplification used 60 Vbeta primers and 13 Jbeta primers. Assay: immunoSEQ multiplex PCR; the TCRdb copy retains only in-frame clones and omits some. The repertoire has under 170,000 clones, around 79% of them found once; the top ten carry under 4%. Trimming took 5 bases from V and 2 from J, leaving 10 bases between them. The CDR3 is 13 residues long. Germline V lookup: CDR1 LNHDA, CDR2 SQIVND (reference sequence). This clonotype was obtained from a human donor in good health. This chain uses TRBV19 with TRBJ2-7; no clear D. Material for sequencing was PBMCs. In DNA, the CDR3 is TGTGCCAGTAGTTCCGCGTCCGCCTACGAGCAGTACTTC. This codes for CASSSASAYEQYF.